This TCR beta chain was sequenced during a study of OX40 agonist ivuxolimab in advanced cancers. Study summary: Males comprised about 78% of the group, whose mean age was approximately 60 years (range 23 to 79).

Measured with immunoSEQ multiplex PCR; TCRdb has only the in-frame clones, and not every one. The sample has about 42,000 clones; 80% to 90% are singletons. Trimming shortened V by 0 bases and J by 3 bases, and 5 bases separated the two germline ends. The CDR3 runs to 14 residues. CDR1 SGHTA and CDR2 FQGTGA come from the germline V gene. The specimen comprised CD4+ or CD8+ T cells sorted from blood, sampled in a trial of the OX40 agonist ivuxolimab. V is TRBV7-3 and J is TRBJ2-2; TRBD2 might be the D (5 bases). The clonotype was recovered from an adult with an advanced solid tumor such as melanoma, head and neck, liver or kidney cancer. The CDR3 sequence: CASSLTRDTGELFF. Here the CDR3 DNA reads TGTGCCAGCAGCTTAACGAGGGACACCGGGGAGCTGTTTTTT. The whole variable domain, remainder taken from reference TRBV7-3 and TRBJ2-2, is GAGVSQTPSNKVTEKGKYVELRCDPISGHTALYWYRQSLGQGPEFLIYFQGTGAADDSGLPNDRFFAVRPEGSVSTLKIQRTERGDSAVYLCASSLTRDTGELFFGEGSRLTVL.